This TCR beta chain was obtained from a study of radiation and T cells in renal cell carcinoma (dated by TCRdb to between 2020 and 2021). Regarding the research as a whole: Samples were obtained from a clinical trial, in which 15 Gy stereotactic body radiation therapy was delivered to primary renal cell carcinomas and nephrectomy was performed 4 weeks later. In total, almost 55 samples, comprising some 25 tumors and some 27 peripheral blood samples, were subjected to TCR beta sequencing. Across all 50 or so samples, several million unique CDR3 nucleotide sequences, encoding roughly 2,600,000 unique CDR3 amino acid sequences, were identified.

Summary of the overall study and its limitations: In blood, the top tumor clonotypes increased between baseline and 2 weeks post-radiation and then shrank by 4 weeks, which suggests that tumor-resident clones expanded only transiently. Changes in the blood repertoire were not tracked past 4 weeks after treatment. Because pretreatment tumor biopsies were not available, the baseline intratumoral presence of clonotypes could not be determined. Effects of radiation dose or scheduling on the TCR repertoire could not be addressed with the single-armed trial design.

Per the publication, the time point label means: baseline pretreatment blood. Sample treatment or condition, as interpreted from the label and publication: 15 Gy SBRT to primary tumor, nephrectomy 4 weeks later. To follow tumor-enriched clonotypes, serial peripheral blood was collected from radiation-treated patients at baseline and at 2 weeks and 4 weeks after SBRT. Every patient's renal cell carcinoma showed clear cell pathology. The QIAamp DNA Blood Mini Kit (Qiagen) was used to prepare genomic DNA for TCR sequencing. The analyses included only samples that passed all quality control checks. Counted from cysteine to phenylalanine, this CDR3 has 15 amino acids. Only the CDR3 portion is preserved as DNA: 45 bases, with reading frame beginning at the first base. The germline V gene specifies SGDLS as CDR1 and YYNGEE as CDR2. The junction carries 18 bases between V and J, which are trimmed by 4 bases and 5 bases respectively.

Following the manufacturer's recommendations, the immunoSEQ kit was used to generate TCR beta libraries from genomic DNA. For library preparation, a first multiplex PCR was performed with proprietary primers, followed by a second PCR in which unique barcodes were added, and bead cleanups were performed after each round. A positive control reaction and a negative control reaction, both provided in the kit, were run with every batch of samples. The final libraries were assessed on an Agilent 4200 TapeStation D1000 ScreenTape, pooled by volume, and quantified by qPCR. An Illumina NextSeq500 fitted with a MidOutput 150-cycle cartridge performed the sequencing, running 156 Read1 cycles and 15 Index1 cycles with the kit's custom primers. The pooled library was loaded at around 1.1 pM, and approximately 20% PhiX control was spiked in. The study's own analysis went as follows. Vendor-processed data were analyzed in R, and a clonotype was defined as all T cells sharing the same CDR3 nucleotide sequence. For clone abundance analyses, frequencies were normalized to the 10,000 most abundant clones per sample. Before analysis, public T cell clones were removed, and these numbered fewer than five per sample on average. Tumor-enriched clonotypes and baseline blood-enriched clonotypes were defined as those with an abundance difference of at least 32-fold between compartments. A beta-binomial differential abundance model was used to identify clonotypes that expanded or contracted between blood time points. Tumor-blood repertoire similarity was measured with the Baroni-Urbani and Buser coefficient, and group comparisons used two-tailed Wilcoxon tests in R. Sourced from immuneACCESS, this table was stored by TCRdb with only in-frame sequences that have V and J called. A share of the clones is absent; for the studies checked, an unresolved V gene accounts for under half, and the remainder has no known explanation. That table gives V, J and clone size, and the DNA gave D and trimming. The sample records 110,000 to 150,000 clones, roughly 90% of which are singletons. 12% of the sample is taken by the ten largest.

In the case of this clone: Its antigen remains unidentified. No much larger clonotype is one base removed from it; base qualities were not supplied.

The chain links TRBV9 with TRBJ2-5, with a tentative D gene TRBD2 over 5 matching bases. The material was blood, obtained from a patient whose treatment included radiotherapy and nephrectomy. This sequence was found in a woman aged 50 to 60 with renal cell carcinoma. The CDR3 corresponds to CASSPRLLAGETQYF. The DNA sequence follows: TGTGCCAGCAGCCCCCGTCTTCTAGCTGGGGAGACCCAGTACTTC.